Described below is a single T cell receptor (beta chain) sequence and its context. This record belongs to a study of control samples from healthy donors and cancer patients. V gave up 1 base and J gave up 2 bases; unmatched junction bases: 10. Germline CDR1 and CDR2: MDHEN and SYDVKM. The CDR3 runs 18 residues. Data came from immunoSEQ multiplex PCR; TCRdb stores just in-frame clones and leaves some out. The data contain tens of thousands of clones, 93% of them singletons. Sequences were obtained from PBMCs. This receptor was taken from a woman in her thirties or forties with lung cancer. The V and J genes are TRBV28 and TRBJ2-3; TRBD2 matches 9 bases. The CDR3 bases are TGTGCCAGCAGTTTATACCCGAAGACTAGCGGATCCACAGATACGCAGTATTTT. Translating it yields CASSLYPKTSGSTDTQYF.